Sequencing of this T cell receptor beta chain was carried out in a study of CD4+ T cells in melanoma. Whole-study findings and limits: CD8+ T cell, macrophage and B cell function reportedly correlated with neoantigen-specific CD4+ T cells. Neoantigen-specific CD4+ T cells in melanoma reportedly had diverse differentiation states.

TCRdb's copy holds only in-frame clones and misses some; the assay was immunoSEQ multiplex PCR. The table shows around 7,100 clones, with around 50% occurring only once. Germline CDR1 is MNHEY and CDR2 is SVGAGI. V lost 4 bases and J lost 2, with 8 bases in between. This CDR3 comprises 13 residues. Regarding this clone: What it binds is not known.

Material for sequencing was cells from a culture (not recorded whether cultured in vitro). This rearrangement joins TRBV6-5 to TRBJ1-2; D remains ambiguous. This receptor was obtained from a human donor with melanoma. The CDR3 loop is CASSFNLNYGYTF. In DNA form, the CDR3 reads TGTGCCAGCAGTTTTAACCTAAACTATGGCTACACCTTC.